This passage covers 4 T cell receptor beta chains from one sample sequenced in a study of Ad26.COV2.S vaccination and SARS-CoV-2 variants. This sample's treatment: roughly 20 received Ad26.COV2.S at low or high dose, single or two shots; 5 received placebo; per-sample allocation not given. Sampling was done on day 63 after the first vaccine or placebo injection. Clones were read by immunoSEQ multiplex PCR, and TCRdb kept only the in-frame ones, dropping some. The repertoire holds roughly 330,000 clones, with around 90% as singletons. Sequencing used peripheral blood, obtained in a trial of Ad26.COV2.S vaccine versus placebo. The source is a person between 18 and 59 years old who received the Ad26.COV2.S COVID-19 vaccine or a placebo.

The chain couples TRBV11-3 to TRBJ1-2; perhaps TRBD1 as D (6 bases). The length of the CDR3 is 15 residues. Per the germline V gene, CDR1 is SGHNT and CDR2 is YENEEA. The V end was cut by 3 bases, the J end by 2 bases, with 13 bases between. The CDR3 protein is CASSFGGQGNYGYTF. In nucleotides, the CDR3 is TGTGCCAGCAGCTTCGGAGGGCAGGGGAACTATGGCTACACCTTC.

The rearrangement uses TRBV6-5 and TRBJ2-2; TRBD2 matches 9 bases. Germline trimming cut 0 bases from V and 6 bases from J; bases unmatched to any gene: 5. This CDR3 comprises 16 residues. From germline, CDR1 is MNHEY and CDR2 SVGAGI. CDR3 amino acids: CASSYSASGVAGELFF. In DNA, the CDR3 is TGTGCCAGCAGTTACTCGGCTAGCGGGGTCGCCGGGGAGCTGTTTTTT.

This sequence joins TRBV10-3 and TRBJ2-7, with D unresolved. Per germline, CDR1 ENHRY and CDR2 SYGVKD. This CDR3 has 12 residues. V lost 8 bases, J lost 5 bases, and 13 bases lay in between. The CDR3 DNA reads TGTGCCATCGGTTGGGATCCCCACGAGCAGTACGTC. Amino acid sequence: CAIGWDPHEQYV.

V is TRBV6-2 or TRBV6-3 and J is TRBJ2-5; 11 bases match TRBD2. Losses at the gene ends were 4 bases for V and 4 bases for J; bases not matched to a gene: 8. The germline gives CDR1 MNHEY, CDR2 SVGEGT. The CDR3 is 16 residues long. The CDR3 protein is CASSSRSGRARETQYF. DNA for the CDR3: TGTGCCAGCAGTTCCCGTAGCGGGAGGGCTCGAGAGACCCAGTACTTC.